This T cell receptor (beta chain) was sequenced during a study of response to subunit inactivated influenza vaccine. TCRdb re-called the RT-PCR reads with MiXCR, one entry per CDR3 protein. Of about 800,000 distinct CDR3 sequences listed, over 20% are singletons. Study-wide results and caveats: Each seasonal influenza vaccination recruits few new T cells, the authors suggested.

J gave up 4 bases and V 6 bases, and 6 bases lay outside the gene matches. Germline V gene lookup returns CDR1 SGHTA and CDR2 FQGNSA. CDR3 length: 14 residues. As for this clonotype: Antigen unknown.

The V call is TRBV7-2, the J call TRBJ2-5, with 9 bases lining up with TRBD1. This receptor was taken from a man aged 45-65 years who received an inactivated influenza vaccine. The sample was PBMCs from blood, taken 5 days after vaccination. The CDR3 bases are TGTGCCAGCAGACGGGACAGGGCAATAGAGACCCAGTACTTC. It translates to CASRRDRAIETQYF.